The 31 T cell receptor beta chains below were found in one sample sequenced in a study of OX40 agonist ivuxolimab in advanced cancers. Data came from immunoSEQ multiplex PCR; TCRdb stores just in-frame clones and leaves some out. The data contain more than 60,000 clones, roughly 80% of them singletons. Sample: CD4+ or CD8+ T cells sorted from blood, taken in a trial of the OX40 agonist ivuxolimab. These receptors came from an adult with an advanced solid tumor such as melanoma, head and neck, liver or kidney cancer.

This clone has just a few counts. The rearrangement uses TRBV6-1 and TRBJ2-7, with TRBD1 matching 10 bases. Germline CDR1 and CDR2: MNHNS and SASEGT. V shed 2 bases, J shed 1 base, and the junction held 8 bases outside the gene matches. The CDR3 length is 17 residues. CDR3 sequence: CASSEFGTGAFSYEQYF. CDR3 bases: TGTGCCAGCAGTGAATTCGGGACAGGGGCCTTTTCCTACGAGCAGTACTTC.

The chain recombines TRBV18 with TRBJ1-1; tentative D call: TRBD1 (6 bases). CDR3 length: 14 amino acids. Trimming removed 3 bases at V and 0 bases at J, with 8 bases between. CDR1 is KGHSH and CDR2 is LQKENI in the germline V gene. This CDR3 is CASSPGQVNTEAFF. CDR3 DNA sequence: TGTGCCAGCTCACCGGGACAAGTGAACACTGAAGCTTTCTTT.

The genes are TRBV19 and TRBJ1-5, with D possibly TRBD1 on 6 matching bases. V was cut by 10 bases and J by 1 base, with 23 bases left in between. CDR1 and CDR2 from the germline V gene are LNHDA and SQIVND (reference sequence). This CDR3 region has 17 residues. The CDR3 DNA is TGTGCCACCAATTCCGGGACAAAACTCAGGAGCAATCAGCCCCAGCATTTT. This encodes CATNSGTKLRSNQPQHF.

DNA for the CDR3: TGTGCCACAAGAACCGGGAACTACGGCACAGATACGCAGTATTTT. Amino acids: CATRTGNYGTDTQYF. This chain joins TRBV28 and TRBJ2-3; D perhaps matches TRBD2 (5 bases). Trimming pared 10 bases from V and 1 base from J, leaving 18 bases between. The germline V gene has CDR1 MDHEN and CDR2 SYDVKM. This CDR3 is 15 amino acids long.

This clone was picked up a small number of times. This rearrangement joins TRBV6-6 to TRBJ2-3, with TRBD2 matching over 12 bases. J gave up 6 bases and V 7 bases, and 11 bases lay outside the gene matches. Germline CDR1 MNHNY, CDR2 SVGAGI (reference sequence). The CDR3 covers 16 residues. The CDR3 sequence is CASTRLAGDILDTQYF. CDR3 DNA sequence: TGTGCCAGCACCCGACTAGCGGGAGATATATTGGATACGCAGTATTTT.

This chain links TRBV18 with TRBJ1-2; D remains unclear. The germline gives CDR1 KGHSH, CDR2 LQKENI. The CDR3 extends over 16 amino acids. Trimming pared 0 bases from V and 2 bases from J, leaving 13 bases between. CDR3: CASSPPAMTPNYGYTF. The CDR3 DNA is TGTGCCAGCTCACCACCGGCCATGACACCAAACTATGGCTACACCTTC.

The chain combines TRBV19 with TRBJ2-4, with D perhaps matching TRBD1 or TRBD2 (5 bases each). CDR3 length: 16 amino acids. The ends were cut back, 3 bases at V and 8 bases at J, with 20 bases in the middle. Germline V gene sequence: CDR1 LNHDA, CDR2 SQIVND (reference sequence). The CDR3 loop is CASSIVPGTGQYIQYF. The CDR3, as DNA: TGTGCCAGTAGTATCGTGCCAGGTACGGGGCAATACATTCAGTACTTC. The entire variable domain, with the rest obtained from reference TRBV19 and TRBJ2-4, is as follows: DGGITQSPKYLFRKEGQNVTLSCEQNLNHDAMYWYRQDPGQGLRLIYYSQIVNDFQKGDIAEGYSVSREKKESFPLTVTSAQKNPTAFYLCASSIVPGTGQYIQYFGAGTRLSVL.

This clone is a singleton in its sample. The CDR3 bases are TGTGCCAGCAGCTTGCGGCCTTTCGGCAGGGAAAGAAACACCATATATTTT. Translating it yields CASSLRPFGRERNTIYF. The chain combines TRBV5-6 with TRBJ1-3; weak D call: TRBD1 (5 bases). CDR3 size: 17 residues. From germline, CDR1 is SGHDT and CDR2 YYEEEE. The ends were cut back, 1 base at V and 5 bases at J, with 19 bases in the middle.

The rearrangement uses TRBV2 and TRBJ2-7; tentative D call: TRBD1 (6 bases). This CDR3 spans 16 amino acids. The germline gives CDR1 SNHLY, CDR2 FYNNEI. The ends were cut back, 4 bases at V and 5 bases at J, with 21 bases in the middle. The CDR3 DNA follows: TGTGCCAGCAGTGGACAGGCGAAGAGGAGTATCGACGAGCAGTACTTC. It yields the protein CASSGQAKRSIDEQYF.

The V gene is TRBV21-1, the J gene TRBJ2-4; the table calls TRBD2, which could not be checked here. TRBV21-1 has pseudogene status. This CDR3 comprises 20 residues. Here the CDR3 reads CASSKGLSDSGRLAKNIQYF. The CDR3 nucleotides are TGTGCCAGCAGCAAAGGACTCTCAGATAGCGGGAGACTTGCCAAAAACATTCAGTACTTC.

This sequence joins TRBV6-1 and TRBJ2-1; D is possibly TRBD2 (6 bases). V shed 6 bases and J shed 5 bases, with 14 bases lying between them. Germline values: CDR1 MNHNS, CDR2 SASEGT. The CDR3 consists of 14 residues. The CDR3 region is CASSPPTSHNEQFF. In DNA form, the CDR3 reads TGTGCCAGCAGCCCCCCGACTAGTCACAATGAGCAGTTCTTC.

This clone was seen a handful of times. The V call is TRBV28, the J call TRBJ1-5, with D perhaps matching TRBD1 (5 bases). Deletions cut 10 bases from V and 0 bases from J, with 22 bases between. There are 17 residues in the CDR3. Germline V CDR1 and CDR2: MDHEN, SYDVKM. CDR3 sequence (DNA): TGTGCCACAGGGAACATCGGCACTACTTATAGCAATCAGCCCCAGCATTTT. Its protein product is CATGNIGTTYSNQPQHF.

This rearrangement joins TRBV7-6 to TRBJ2-7; D gene uncertain. The ends were cut back, 5 bases at V and 10 bases at J, with 9 bases in the middle. CDR1 SGHVS and CDR2 FNYEAQ come from the germline V gene. This CDR3 contains 10 residues. The CDR3 protein is CASSTQIQYF. The CDR3 DNA reads as TGTGCCAGCAGCACACAGATACAGTACTTC.

The chain is built from TRBV19 and TRBJ2-5, with D possibly matching TRBD1 (5 bases). Germline V gene lookup returns CDR1 LNHDA and CDR2 SQIVND (reference sequence). V lost 6 bases to trimming and J lost 5 bases, with 19 bases between them. The CDR3 spans 15 residues. CDR3 sequence (DNA): TGTGCCAGTAGCGACAGTATTGGAAAATGGGAGACCCAGTACTTC. It encodes CASSDSIGKWETQYF.

The genes are TRBV6-1 and TRBJ1-2; 8 bases agree with TRBD1. The junction had 3 bases not matched to a gene; V was cut back by 1 base and J by 8 bases. Germline-derived CDR1 and CDR2 are MNHNS and SASEGT. The CDR3 contains 13 residues. CDR3 in DNA: TGTGCCAGCAGTGAAGTAGGGACAGGAGGCTACACCTTC. Protein: CASSEVGTGGYTF.

A remark on this clone: A junction end diverges from the germline sequence, so it may reflect a read error. The chain carries TRBV7-7 and TRBJ2-1; TRBD2 might be the D (7 bases). The CDR3 runs to 16 residues. Germline CDR1 is SSHAT and CDR2 is FNYEAQ (reference sequence). The CDR3 reads CASSLGAGAPSGEQFF. In DNA form, the CDR3 reads TGTGCTAGCAGCTTAGGGGCGGGGGCCCCCTCAGGAGAGCAGTTCTTC.

The chain recombines TRBV2 with TRBJ2-2, with TRBD1 matching 11 bases. The germline V gene encodes CDR1 SNHLY and CDR2 FYNNEI. The CDR3 covers 16 residues. Losses at the gene ends were 6 bases for V and 5 bases for J; bases not matched to a gene: 8. CDR3 DNA sequence: TGTGCCAGCAGCAAAGGACAGGGGGCTGGTACCGGGGAGCTGTTTTTT. Protein: CASSKGQGAGTGELFF.

This chain uses TRBV5-6 with TRBJ1-1, with 7 bases fitting TRBD1. Trimming cost V 4 bases and J 7 bases; bases outside gene matches: 10. The CDR3 is 14 residues long. Per germline, CDR1 SGHDT and CDR2 YYEEEE. The CDR3 region is CASSKGQPGVEAFF. The CDR3 bases are TGTGCCAGCAGCAAGGGACAGCCGGGGGTTGAAGCTTTCTTT.

The rearrangement uses TRBV10-3 and TRBJ1-5; D not certain. The V end lost 5 bases, the J end lost 5 bases, and 10 bases lay between the germline ends. Germline CDR1 reads ENHRY; CDR2 reads SYGVKD. This CDR3 has 13 amino acids. The CDR3: CAISRTGYQPQHF. DNA for the CDR3: TGTGCCATCAGTCGAACGGGGTATCAGCCCCAGCATTTT.

V and J are TRBV19 and TRBJ2-5; D is unclear. CDR3 length: 13 amino acids. Germline loops: CDR1 LNHDA, CDR2 SQIVND (reference sequence). Trimming left V 5 bases short and J 5 bases short, with 12 bases between. Here the CDR3 DNA reads TGTGCCAGTAGTCTGGACCTCGAGGAGACCCAGTACTTC. This translates into CASSLDLEETQYF.

This chain uses TRBV29-1 with TRBJ2-7; 7 positions match TRBD1. The CDR3 has 11 amino acids. Trimming at V came to 6 bases and at J to 6 bases, leaving 5 bases not matched to a gene. Germline-derived CDR1 and CDR2 are SQVTM and ANQGSEA. The CDR3 region has the DNA TGCAGCGTAATCGGGACAGTCGAGCAGTACTTC. It codes for CSVIGTVEQYF.

The chain is built from TRBV18 and TRBJ2-3, with a possible D match to TRBD1 (6 bases). The germline V gene has CDR1 KGHSH and CDR2 LQKENI. The CDR3 has 14 amino acids. V lost 6 bases and J lost 6, with 16 bases in between. CDR3 amino acids: CASSQTGQSDTQYF. The DNA of the CDR3 is TGTGCCAGCTCGCAAACCGGACAGTCCGATACGCAGTATTTT.

V gene TRBV29-1 combines with J gene TRBJ2-5; weak D call: TRBD1 (6 bases). The CDR3 contains 12 residues. Germline V gene data show CDR1 as SQVTM and CDR2 as ANQGSEA. Trimming shortened V by 1 base and J by 4 bases, and 7 bases separated the two germline ends. The CDR3 sequence is CSVEARGETQYF. DNA of the CDR3: TGCAGCGTTGAAGCCAGGGGAGAGACCCAGTACTTC.

This sequence joins TRBV27 and TRBJ2-7, with D possibly matching TRBD1 (5 bases). This CDR3 contains 14 residues. V was trimmed by 10 bases and J by 3 bases, leaving 19 bases between them. Germline CDR1 and CDR2: MNHEY and SMNVEV (reference sequence). DNA of the CDR3: TGTGCCACCCGTACCTTCGACGACAGCTACGAGCAGTACTTC. This encodes CATRTFDDSYEQYF.

This chain links TRBV7-6 with TRBJ2-1, with 12 bases lining up with TRBD2. Trimming removed 5 bases from V and 5 bases from J; junction bases left unmatched: 10. Germline CDR1 and CDR2: SGHVS and FNYEAQ. The CDR3 length is 17 residues. The CDR3 region is CASSLLAGGSAHNEQFF. Here the CDR3 DNA reads TGTGCCAGCAGCCTTCTAGCGGGAGGGTCAGCTCACAATGAGCAGTTCTTC.

The rearrangement links TRBV9 to TRBJ2-2, with TRBD1 matching 7 bases. This CDR3 has 14 amino acids. The germline CDR1 and CDR2 sequences are SGDLS and YYNGEE. V lost 4 bases to trimming and J lost 7 bases; unmatched junction nucleotides: 7. CDR3 residues: CASSTTGDSGELFF. CDR3 sequence (DNA): TGTGCCAGCAGCACAACAGGGGATAGCGGGGAGCTGTTTTTT.

V and J are TRBV7-6 and TRBJ2-2, with 7 positions matching TRBD1. There are 14 residues in the CDR3. The trim removed 4 bases at V and 3 bases at J, leaving 2 bases unmatched. The V gene's germline CDR1 is SGHVS and CDR2 FNYEAQ. The CDR3, as DNA: TGTGCCAGCAGCTCGCAGGGGGACACCGGGGAGCTGTTTTTT. This codes for CASSSQGDTGELFF.

The genes are TRBV6-1 and TRBJ1-5; no clear D gene. CDR1 and CDR2 (germline): MNHNS, SASEGT. V lost 4 bases, J lost 5 bases, and 9 bases lay in between. This CDR3 has 13 amino acids. As DNA, the CDR3 is TGTGCCAGCAGTGGGCAGAAAGATCAGCCCCAGCATTTT. As protein: CASSGQKDQPQHF.

V and J are TRBV6-5 and TRBJ1-1; no clear D gene. This CDR3 is 14 amino acids long. Germline CDR1 is MNHEY and CDR2 is SVGAGI. Deletions cut 6 bases from V and 1 base from J, with 12 bases between. CDR3 bases: TGTGCCAGCAGCTTGGAATTTAAGAACACTGAAGCTTTCTTT. Its protein is CASSLEFKNTEAFF.

This chain connects TRBV5-4 to TRBJ1-2, with a weak D call TRBD1 (5 bases). From germline, CDR1 is SGHNT and CDR2 YYREEE (reference sequence). V lost 4 bases, J lost 2 bases, and 12 bases lay in between. This CDR3 has 14 residues. The CDR3 DNA reads as TGTGCCAGCAGCCTTTCCCGGGGGAACTATGGCTACACCTTC. As protein: CASSLSRGNYGYTF.

The rearrangement uses TRBV5-1 and TRBJ2-5; the match to TRBD1 covers 7 bases. This CDR3 region has 14 residues. CDR1 SGHRS and CDR2 YFSETQ come from the germline V gene. V dropped 3 bases and J dropped 1; count of bases not matched to a gene: 3. CDR3 bases: TGCGCCAGCAGCTCGGGACAGTTCCAAGAGACCCAGTACTTC. It codes for CASSSGQFQETQYF.